This TCR beta chain was found in a study of Ad26.COV2.S vaccination and SARS-CoV-2 variants. Treatment indicated: roughly 18 received Ad26.COV2.S at low or high dose, single or two shots; about five received placebo; per-sample allocation not given. Sampling was done on day 63 after the first vaccine or placebo injection. This person who donated was an adult of 18-55 years in Boston. Profiled with immunoSEQ multiplex PCR; TCRdb holds only in-frame clones, not every one. The sample yields about 400,000 clones, around four fifths seen once. This specimen consisted of peripheral blood, obtained in a trial of Ad26.COV2.S vaccine versus placebo. The clonotype was recovered from a person between 18 and 65 years old who received the Ad26.COV2.S COVID-19 vaccine or a placebo.

CDR3 sequence: CASSLTSGSQETQYF. CDR3 bases: TGTGCCAGCAGCTTGACTAGCGGGAGTCAAGAGACCCAGTACTTC. The chain employs TRBV5-4 and TRBJ2-5; TRBD2 aligns across 11 bases. The V and J ends lost 1 base and 2 bases, in that order; junction bases with no gene match: 1. Germline V gene lookup returns CDR1 SGHNT and CDR2 YYREEE (reference sequence). This CDR3 comprises 15 residues.